This T cell receptor (beta chain) was retrieved from a study of response to subunit inactivated influenza vaccine (dated 2018 in TCRdb). Study-wide context: To follow how T cells responded to a trivalent subunit inactivated influenza vaccine, the researchers relied on deep quantitative profiling of the T cell receptor repertoire. What the research found in general, with its limitations: According to the authors, only a limited number of new T cells may be recruited by each seasonal influenza vaccination.

CDR1 and CDR2 (SGHAT, FQNNGV) derive from the germline V gene. V trim: 10 bases; J trim: 7 bases; unmatched bases: 10. Counted from cysteine to phenylalanine, this CDR3 has 13 amino acids. Only the CDR3 DNA stays, 39 bases, in frame from base 1. Library generation was performed with RT-PCR. Instrument on record: Illumina HiSeq 2500. Using fastp trimming at Q25 and MiXCR clonotype assembly, TCRdb reanalyzed the public sequencing data and kept in-frame beta chains. Each entry is one CDR3 protein sequence, shown with its most common DNA and genes. This sample holds some 550,000 distinct CDR3 sequences; approximately 22% were observed only once. Jointly, the top ten make up approximately 3% of the sample. Turning to this clonotype: What this receptor recognizes is not known. Per-base qualities were not stored, and no clone one base away is much larger.

The same data also went into a second study, on T cells expressing NK-cell markers. The second paper states: The TCR beta cDNA libraries were made using 5'RACE template switching, a step that added both a universal primer site and unique molecular identifiers. In sorted CD3+CD56+NKG2C+, CD3+CD56+NKG2C- and CD3+CD56-NKG2C+ T-cell subsets from about eight donors, TCR beta-chain repertoires were profiled. Seven of the eight sequenced donors were HCMV-seropositive and one was HCMV-seronegative. To restrict sorting to alphabetaTCR-expressing T cells, an anti-gammadeltaTCR antibody was added in several experiments. In six donors, the dominant CD3+CD56+NKG2C+ clonotypes were found to rank among the top 10 CD8+ clonotypes and to make up about 1.0-7.5% of CD8+ T cells. Those dominant clonotypes were again the most abundant among CD3+CD56-NKG2C+ cells in a few donors, at about 25-60.1%. It remained unclear whether the expanded NKG2C-expressing T cell clones were specific for HCMV antigens. The eight sequenced donors were randomly selected healthy volunteers, three men and five women. A commercial ELISA kit detecting HCMV-specific IgG in serum was used to determine HCMV serostatus. Peripheral blood mononuclear cells were isolated from blood by Ficoll density gradient centrifugation. Magnetic immunoseparation with Miltenyi isolation kits was used to isolate CD4+ and CD8+ T cells from PBMC. cDNA synthesis was primed from the TCR beta constant segment and was followed by two successive PCR amplification steps. Illumina HiSeq 2000/2500, MiSeq or NextSeq was used to sequence libraries as 2 x 150 bp reads. MIGEC was used to demultiplex reads and group reads by UMI, and MiTCR was used to assemble and quantify clonotypes. To exclude erroneous sequences, only TCR cDNA sequences supported by at least two reads were retained. Downstream repertoire analysis used the tcR package, and clonotypes were matched across fractions by CDR3 nucleotide sequence plus V segment. VDJmatch was used to annotate antigen specificity against VDJdb, with one amino acid substitution in CDR3 permitted.

This clonotype originated in a man in his fifties who received an inactivated influenza vaccine. Donor details come from another sample of the same person, matched by shared clones. The V and J genes are TRBV11-2 and TRBJ1-2; 9 junctional bases match TRBD1. Sequencing used CD4+ T cells sorted from PBMCs, obtained 11 to 12 days after vaccination. The DNA sequence follows: TGTGCCACAACCGGGACAGGGAAAAGTGGCTACACCTTC. This is translated as CATTGTGKSGYTF.